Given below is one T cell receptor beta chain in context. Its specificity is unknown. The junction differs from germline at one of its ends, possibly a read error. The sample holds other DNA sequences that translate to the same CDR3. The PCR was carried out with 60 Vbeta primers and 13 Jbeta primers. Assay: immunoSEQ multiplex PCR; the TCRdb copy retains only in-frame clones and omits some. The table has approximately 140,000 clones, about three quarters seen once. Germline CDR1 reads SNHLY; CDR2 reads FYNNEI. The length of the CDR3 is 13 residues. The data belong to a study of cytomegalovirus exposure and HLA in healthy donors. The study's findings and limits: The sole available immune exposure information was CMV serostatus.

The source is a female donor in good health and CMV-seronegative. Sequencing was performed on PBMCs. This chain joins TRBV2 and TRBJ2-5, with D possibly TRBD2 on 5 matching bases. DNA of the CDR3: TGCGCCAGCATAGTGAGGGTCCAAGAGACCCAGTACTTC. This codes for CASIVRVQETQYF.